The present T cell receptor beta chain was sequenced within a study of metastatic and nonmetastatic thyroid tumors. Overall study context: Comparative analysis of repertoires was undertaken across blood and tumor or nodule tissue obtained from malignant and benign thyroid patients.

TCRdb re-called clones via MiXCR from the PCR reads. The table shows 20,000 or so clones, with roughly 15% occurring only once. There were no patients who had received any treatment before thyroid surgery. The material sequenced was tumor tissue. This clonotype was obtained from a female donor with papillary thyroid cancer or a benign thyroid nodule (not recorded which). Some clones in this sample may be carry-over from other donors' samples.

CDR3 loop: CASSYGESTDTQYF. CDR3 DNA: TGTGCCAGCAGTTACGGGGAAAGCACAGATACGCAGTATTTT. The chain joins TRBV6-2 or TRBV6-3 to TRBJ2-3; D is undetermined. Germline values: CDR1 MNHEY, CDR2 SVGEGT. The CDR3 covers 14 residues. V lost 2 bases and J lost 0, with 6 bases in between.